What follows are 21 T cell receptor beta chains derived from one specimen sequenced in a study of shared clonotypes between healthy human individuals. Profiled with immunoSEQ multiplex PCR; TCRdb holds only in-frame clones, not every one. The sample includes about 470,000 clones, roughly 77% seen only once; the top ten take about 13%. Material: PBMCs. The receptors were gathered from a woman between 40 and 55 years old in good health. Some clones in this sample may be carry-over from other donors' samples.

This clone was seen a handful of times. The gene calls are TRBV5-1 and TRBJ2-6, with 8 positions matching TRBD2. CDR3 size: 15 residues. Germline CDR1 SGHRS, CDR2 YFSETQ. The ends lost 4 bases at V and 0 bases at J; junction bases unmatched: 0. CDR3 sequence reads: CASSTSGSGANVLTF. Here the CDR3 DNA reads TGCGCCAGCAGCACTAGCGGCTCTGGGGCCAACGTCCTGACTTTC.

V usage is TRBV10-3 and J usage is TRBJ2-7; tentative D call: TRBD2 (6 bases). CDR3 length equals 14 residues. Trimming shortened V by 6 bases and J by 2 bases, and 14 bases separated the two germline ends. Germline assignment: CDR1 ENHRY and CDR2 SYGVKD. This CDR3 is CAIRDDSGTYEQYF. The CDR3 DNA follows: TGTGCCATCAGGGACGATAGCGGAACCTACGAGCAGTACTTC.

V and J are TRBV7-3 and TRBJ2-3, with 7 bases fitting TRBD2. The CDR3 has 15 residues. Per germline, CDR1 SGHTA and CDR2 FQGTGA. V shed 3 bases and J 2 bases; nucleotides not matched to a gene: 5. CDR3 sequence: CASSFQAGITDTQYF. The CDR3 nucleotides are TGTGCCAGCAGCTTCCAAGCGGGGATCACAGATACGCAGTATTTT. Looking up the rest from reference TRBV7-3 and TRBJ2-3 gives the full variable domain: GAGVSQTPSNKVTEKGKYVELRCDPISGHTALYWYRQSLGQGPEFLIYFQGTGAADDSGLPNDRFFAVRPEGSVSTLKIQRTERGDSAVYLCASSFQAGITDTQYFGPGTRLTVL.

This clone occurred once. The chain links TRBV28 to TRBJ1-6; 8 nucleotides match TRBD1. From germline, CDR1 is MDHEN and CDR2 SYDVKM. The CDR3 consists of 12 residues. V lost 6 bases and J lost 14; bases outside the gene matches: 6. CDR3 loop: CASSDRDRSLHF. The DNA of the CDR3 is TGTGCCAGCAGCGACAGGGACAGGTCCCTCCACTTT.

The chain links TRBV9 to TRBJ2-1, with TRBD2 as a possible D gene (5 bases). The V gene lost 1 base and the J gene lost 2 bases, with 13 bases spanning the gap. This CDR3 has 16 residues. Per germline, CDR1 SGDLS and CDR2 YYNGEE. CDR3 protein: CASSVPYGDAYNEQFF. CDR3 DNA sequence: TGTGCCAGCAGCGTACCTTACGGGGATGCCTACAATGAGCAGTTCTTC.

This clone has only a few counts. The rearrangement uses TRBV28 and TRBJ1-5; TRBD1 aligns across 7 bases. Germline lookup yields CDR1 MDHEN and CDR2 SYDVKM. The CDR3 length is 14 residues. V dropped 5 bases and J dropped 6; count of bases not matched to a gene: 7. The CDR3 nucleotides are TGTGCCAGCAGTCCAACAGGGGCCGGTCAGCCCCAGCATTTT. Translating gives CASSPTGAGQPQHF.

The chain recombines TRBV7-6 with TRBJ1-4, with 7 positions matching TRBD1. The trim removed 5 bases at V and 8 bases at J, leaving 11 bases unmatched. The CDR3 spans 15 residues. Looked up from germline, CDR1 is SGHVS and CDR2 is FNYEAQ. As DNA, the CDR3 is TGTGCCAGCAGCCCCCAGTGGAGGGGGCGCGAAAAACTGTTTTTT. It yields the protein CASSPQWRGREKLFF.

This chain uses TRBV7-2 with TRBJ2-3; D is undetermined. V was cut by 5 bases and J by 6 bases, with 9 bases left in between. This CDR3 is built from 12 residues. Germline CDR1 and CDR2: SGHTA and FQGNSA. CDR3 DNA: TGTGCCAGCAGCGGATATACTGATACGCAGTATTTT. The encoded protein is CASSGYTDTQYF.

The chain couples TRBV30 to TRBJ1-6; 7 nucleotides line up with TRBD1. The germline V gene encodes CDR1 GTSNPN and CDR2 SVGIG (reference sequence). This CDR3 has 12 amino acids. The junction had 0 bases not matched to a gene; V was cut back by 5 bases and J by 5 bases. The CDR3 reads CAWDRDNSPLHF. CDR3 nucleotide sequence: TGTGCCTGGGACAGGGATAATTCACCCCTCCACTTT.

This chain links TRBV5-4 with TRBJ2-1; 7 bases agree with TRBD2. Germline V CDR1 and CDR2: SGHNT, YYREEE (reference sequence). The CDR3 has 17 residues. Losses at the gene ends were 3 bases for V and 1 base for J; bases not matched to a gene: 10. CDR3 residues: CASSSASGTTSYNEQFF. CDR3 nucleotides: TGTGCCAGCAGCTCCGCATCTGGGACTACTTCCTACAATGAGCAGTTCTTC.

The gene calls are TRBV27 and TRBJ2-7; D call uncertain. The CDR3 spans 14 residues. Germline V lookup: CDR1 MNHEY, CDR2 SMNVEV (reference sequence). V lost 3 bases, J lost 2 bases, and 11 bases lay in between. CDR3 amino acids: CASSFFPEPYEQYF. The CDR3 DNA sequence: TGTGCCAGCAGTTTTTTTCCGGAGCCCTACGAGCAGTACTTC.

The rearrangement uses TRBV18 and TRBJ1-5, with D uncertain. The CDR3 totals 16 residues. With 0 bases removed from V and 5 bases from J, the gap between germline ends came to 14 bases. Germline CDR1 is KGHSH and CDR2 is LQKENI. The CDR3: CASSPPVSGFDQPQHF. CDR3 sequence (DNA): TGTGCCAGCTCACCACCGGTGTCAGGTTTTGATCAGCCCCAGCATTTT.

The V gene is TRBV6-5, the J gene TRBJ2-7; TRBD1 agrees at 8 bases. Germline values: CDR1 MNHEY, CDR2 SVGAGI. V was pared by 6 bases and J by 3 bases, with 10 bases of the junction left unmatched. The CDR3 spans 15 residues. CDR3 sequence (DNA): TGTGCCAGCAGCAAAAGGACAGGGATTGGCTACGAGCAGTACTTC. This gives the protein CASSKRTGIGYEQYF.

The gene calls are TRBV27 and TRBJ2-7; D ambiguous. This CDR3 comprises 13 residues. Germline loops: CDR1 MNHEY, CDR2 SMNVEV (reference sequence). The V and J ends lost 0 bases and 4 bases respectively, with 7 bases between them. CDR3 nucleotides: TGTGCCAGCAGTTTATCAGCAGGTTACGAGCAGTACTTC. Translated: CASSLSAGYEQYF.

This clone appeared a few times. The CDR3 sequence is CSVDRDGLQFF. The CDR3 coding sequence is TGCAGCGTCGACCGGGACGGACTACAGTTCTTC. This chain joins TRBV29-1 and TRBJ2-1; D perhaps matches TRBD2 (6 bases). Trimming took off 6 bases at V and 13 bases at J, with 16 bases between the two ends. The CDR3 covers 11 residues. Germline CDR1 is SQVTM and CDR2 is ANQGSEA.

This clone was counted many times. This chain uses TRBV23-1 with TRBJ1-5, with D possibly being TRBD1 (6 bases). TRBV23-1 is treated as an ORF (open reading frame) with a function not yet certain. Trimming stripped 3 bases from V and 3 bases from J, with 12 bases between. The CDR3 is 15 amino acids. For the CDR3, the DNA is TGCGCCAGCAGTCAGGCAGGGGTGTACAATCAGCCCCAGCATTTT. Protein sequence: CASSQAGVYNQPQHF.

V usage is TRBV6-1 and J usage is TRBJ2-5; possible D gene TRBD2, 6 bases. Per the germline V gene, CDR1 is MNHNS and CDR2 is SASEGT. Trimming took off 0 bases at V and 7 bases at J, with 15 bases between the two ends. CDR3 length: 15 residues. DNA of the CDR3: TGTGCCAGCAGTGAAGCGCCGGCGGTGGGGGGGACCCAGTACTTC. This translates into CASSEAPAVGGTQYF.

The J gene is TRBJ2-2, the V gene TRBV6-4; possibly TRBD2 for D (5 bases). Germline V CDR1 and CDR2: MRHNA, SNTAGT. Trimming left V 5 bases short and J 3 bases short, with 13 bases between. The CDR3 sequence is 15 residues long. CDR3 loop: CASSNEGVDTGELFF. Here the CDR3 DNA reads TGTGCCAGCAGTAACGAGGGAGTTGACACCGGGGAGCTGTTTTTT.

The chain links TRBV4-2 to TRBJ2-3; D ambiguous. This CDR3 has 16 amino acids. The V and J ends lost 2 bases and 4 bases respectively, with 16 bases between them. From germline, CDR1 is LGHNA and CDR2 YNFKEQ. The CDR3 nucleotides are TGTGCCAGCAGCCAAATCGATCGACTCGTGGCAGATACGCAGTATTTT. Protein product: CASSQIDRLVADTQYF.

The chain has TRBV2 and TRBJ1-5, with D possibly being TRBD1 (6 bases). V dropped 8 bases and J dropped 1 base, with 9 bases sitting between them. The CDR3 extends over 13 amino acids. CDR1 is SNHLY, CDR2 FYNNEI, per germline. CDR3 loop: CASAGESNQPQHF. CDR3 coding DNA: TGTGCCAGCGCAGGGGAGAGCAATCAGCCCCAGCATTTT.

The chain employs TRBV30 and TRBJ2-1, with D tentatively TRBD2 (5 bases). V gave up 0 bases and J gave up 9 bases, with 12 bases separating them. The CDR3 totals 13 residues. Germline CDR1 reads GTSNPN; CDR2 reads SVGIG (reference sequence). The CDR3 sequence: CAWSVLGFGEQFF. As DNA, the CDR3 is TGTGCCTGGAGTGTACTAGGTTTCGGTGAGCAGTTCTTC.